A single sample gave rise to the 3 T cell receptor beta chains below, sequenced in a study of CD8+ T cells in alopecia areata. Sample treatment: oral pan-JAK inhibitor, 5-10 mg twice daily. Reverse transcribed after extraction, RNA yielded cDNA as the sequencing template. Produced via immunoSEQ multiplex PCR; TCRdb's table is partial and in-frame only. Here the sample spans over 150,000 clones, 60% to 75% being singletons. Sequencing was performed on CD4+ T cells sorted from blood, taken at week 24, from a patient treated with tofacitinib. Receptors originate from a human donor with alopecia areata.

The CDR3 nucleotides read TGTGCCAGCAGCCAAGATTACGGCGGGGCGGCTCTTAGGACCCAGTACTTC. As protein: CASSQDYGGAALRTQYF. This chain connects TRBV4-2 to TRBJ2-5; a weak D match, TRBD2 (6 bases). Between the trimmed V and J ends, which lost 0 bases and 7 bases, there was a span of 21 bases. This CDR3 has 17 residues. Per the germline V gene, CDR1 is LGHNA and CDR2 is YNFKEQ.

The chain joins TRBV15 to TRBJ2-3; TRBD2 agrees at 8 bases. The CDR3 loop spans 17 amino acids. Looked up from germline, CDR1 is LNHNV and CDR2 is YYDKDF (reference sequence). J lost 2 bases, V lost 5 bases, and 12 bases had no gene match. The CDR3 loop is CATSPRTSTKFTDTQYF. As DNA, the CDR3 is TGTGCCACCAGCCCTCGGACTAGCACAAAGTTCACAGATACGCAGTATTTT. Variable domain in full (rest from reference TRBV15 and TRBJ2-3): DAMVIQNPRYQVTQFGKPVTLSCSQTLNHNVMYWYQQKSSQAPKLLFHYYDKDFNNEADTPDNFQSRRPNTSFCFLDIRSPGLGDTAMYLCATSPRTSTKFTDTQYFGPGTRLTVL.

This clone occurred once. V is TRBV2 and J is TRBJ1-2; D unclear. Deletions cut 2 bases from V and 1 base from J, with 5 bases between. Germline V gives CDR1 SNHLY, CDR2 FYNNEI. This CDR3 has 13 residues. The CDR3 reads CASSELGNYGYTF. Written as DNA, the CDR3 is TGTGCCAGCAGTGAATTGGGTAACTATGGCTACACCTTC.